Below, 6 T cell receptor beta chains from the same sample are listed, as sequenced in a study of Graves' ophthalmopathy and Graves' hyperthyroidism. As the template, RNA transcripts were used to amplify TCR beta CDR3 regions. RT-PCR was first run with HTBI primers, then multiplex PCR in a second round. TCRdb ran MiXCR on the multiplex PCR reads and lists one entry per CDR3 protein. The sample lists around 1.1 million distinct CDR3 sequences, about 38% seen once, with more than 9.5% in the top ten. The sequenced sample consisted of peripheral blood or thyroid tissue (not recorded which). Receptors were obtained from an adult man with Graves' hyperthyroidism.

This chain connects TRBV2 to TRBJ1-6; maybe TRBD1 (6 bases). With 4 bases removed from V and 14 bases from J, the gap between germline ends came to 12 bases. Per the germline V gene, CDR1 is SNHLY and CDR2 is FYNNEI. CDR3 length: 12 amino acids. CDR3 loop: CASSADSTTLHF. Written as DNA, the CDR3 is TGTGCCAGCAGTGCGGACAGTACTACCCTCCACTTT. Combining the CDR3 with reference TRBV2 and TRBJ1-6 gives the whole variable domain EPEVTQTPSHQVTQMGQEVILRCVPISNHLYFYWYRQILGQKVEFLVSFYNNEISEKSEIFDDQFSVERPDGSNFTLKIRSTKLEDSAMYFCASSADSTTLHFGNGTRLTVT.

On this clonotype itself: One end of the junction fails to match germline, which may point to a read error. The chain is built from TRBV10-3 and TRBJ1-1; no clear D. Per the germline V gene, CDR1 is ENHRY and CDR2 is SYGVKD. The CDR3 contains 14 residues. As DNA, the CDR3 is TGTGCCAGCAGTTATCTGGGAAGGAACACTGAAGCTTTCTTT. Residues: CASSYLGRNTEAFF.

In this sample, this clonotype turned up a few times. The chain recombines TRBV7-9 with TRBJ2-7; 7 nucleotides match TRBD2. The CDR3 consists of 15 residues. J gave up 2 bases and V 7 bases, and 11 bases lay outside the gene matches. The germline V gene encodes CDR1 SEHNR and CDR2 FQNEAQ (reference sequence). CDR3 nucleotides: TGTGCCAGCATTCCCGAGCCGGCGGGAGCCTACGAGCAGTACTTC. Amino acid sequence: CASIPEPAGAYEQYF. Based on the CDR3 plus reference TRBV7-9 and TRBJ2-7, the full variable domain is DTGVSQNPRHKITKRGQNVTFRCDPISEHNRLYWYRQTLGQGPEFLTYFQNEAQLEKSRLLSDRFSAERPKGSFSTLEIQRTEQGDSAMYLCASIPEPAGAYEQYFGPGTRLTVT.

CDR3 nucleotides: TGTGCCAGCAGTTGGGGACATGGAAAGGATCAGCCCCAGCATTTT. Protein product: CASSWGHGKDQPQHF. The rearrangement links TRBV12-3 or TRBV12-4 to TRBJ1-5; tentatively, D is TRBD1 (6 bases). CDR3 length equals 15 residues. V lost 4 bases and J lost 5, with 15 bases in between.

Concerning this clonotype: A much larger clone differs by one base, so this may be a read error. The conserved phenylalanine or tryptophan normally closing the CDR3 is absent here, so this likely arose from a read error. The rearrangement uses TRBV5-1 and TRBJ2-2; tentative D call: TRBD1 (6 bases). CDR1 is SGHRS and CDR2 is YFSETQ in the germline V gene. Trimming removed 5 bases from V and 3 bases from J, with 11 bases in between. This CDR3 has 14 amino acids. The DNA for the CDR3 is TGCGCCAGCAGTTCCCGGACAGACACCGGGGAGCTGTTTTGT. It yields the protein CASSSRTDTGELFC.

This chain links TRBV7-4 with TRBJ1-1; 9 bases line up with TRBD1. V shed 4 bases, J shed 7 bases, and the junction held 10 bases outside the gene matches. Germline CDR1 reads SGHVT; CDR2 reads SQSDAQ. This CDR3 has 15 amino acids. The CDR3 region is CASSSRGDRGDEAFF. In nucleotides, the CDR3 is TGTGCCAGCAGCTCCCGAGGAGACAGGGGGGATGAAGCTTTCTTT.